This T cell receptor (beta chain) was captured by sequencing in a study of early stage breast cancer tumors. V shed 2 bases, J shed 7 bases, and the junction held 19 bases outside the gene matches. The CDR3 is made up of 19 amino acids. The germline CDR1 and CDR2 sequences are SEHNR and FQNEAQ (reference sequence). Details on this clone: What it binds is not known.

Measured with immunoSEQ multiplex PCR; TCRdb has only the in-frame clones, and not every one. The repertoire holds 8,500 to 10,000 clones, with about 64% as singletons. Study-level results: Bulk DNA sequencing of unsorted cells missed chain pairing and markers. Commonly generated sequences made up most enriched TCRB sequences shared between patients.

The TCR comes from a person aged 55 to 69 with breast cancer. The source material was normal breast tissue next to the tumor. The chain is built from TRBV7-9 and TRBJ2-7, with 11 nucleotides matching TRBD2. The DNA of the CDR3 is TGTGCCAGCAGCTTAAAGGGGGGGGGACTAGCGGATCTCAGGTGGGAGCAGTACTTC. This codes for CASSLKGGGLADLRWEQYF.